This T cell receptor (beta chain) was captured in a study of shared clonotypes between healthy human individuals. This CDR3 has 17 amino acids. Per the germline V gene, CDR1 is SEHNR and CDR2 is FQNEAQ (reference sequence). The V and J ends lost 2 bases and 3 bases, in that order; junction bases with no gene match: 8. The assay was immunoSEQ multiplex PCR, and TCRdb's table has in-frame clones only and misses some. The sample consists of over 700,000 clones, around 70% of them appearing once. This clone occurred many times. The receptor was isolated from a young woman in good health. Sequenced: memory CD4+ T cells sorted from blood. The subset was: CD45RA-negative fraction. The chain links TRBV7-9 to TRBJ2-7, with TRBD2 identical over 12 bases. CDR3 bases: TGTGCCAGCAGCTTACGGCTAGCGGGAGGGCCGAGCTACGAGCAGTACTTC. Protein: CASSLRLAGGPSYEQYF.